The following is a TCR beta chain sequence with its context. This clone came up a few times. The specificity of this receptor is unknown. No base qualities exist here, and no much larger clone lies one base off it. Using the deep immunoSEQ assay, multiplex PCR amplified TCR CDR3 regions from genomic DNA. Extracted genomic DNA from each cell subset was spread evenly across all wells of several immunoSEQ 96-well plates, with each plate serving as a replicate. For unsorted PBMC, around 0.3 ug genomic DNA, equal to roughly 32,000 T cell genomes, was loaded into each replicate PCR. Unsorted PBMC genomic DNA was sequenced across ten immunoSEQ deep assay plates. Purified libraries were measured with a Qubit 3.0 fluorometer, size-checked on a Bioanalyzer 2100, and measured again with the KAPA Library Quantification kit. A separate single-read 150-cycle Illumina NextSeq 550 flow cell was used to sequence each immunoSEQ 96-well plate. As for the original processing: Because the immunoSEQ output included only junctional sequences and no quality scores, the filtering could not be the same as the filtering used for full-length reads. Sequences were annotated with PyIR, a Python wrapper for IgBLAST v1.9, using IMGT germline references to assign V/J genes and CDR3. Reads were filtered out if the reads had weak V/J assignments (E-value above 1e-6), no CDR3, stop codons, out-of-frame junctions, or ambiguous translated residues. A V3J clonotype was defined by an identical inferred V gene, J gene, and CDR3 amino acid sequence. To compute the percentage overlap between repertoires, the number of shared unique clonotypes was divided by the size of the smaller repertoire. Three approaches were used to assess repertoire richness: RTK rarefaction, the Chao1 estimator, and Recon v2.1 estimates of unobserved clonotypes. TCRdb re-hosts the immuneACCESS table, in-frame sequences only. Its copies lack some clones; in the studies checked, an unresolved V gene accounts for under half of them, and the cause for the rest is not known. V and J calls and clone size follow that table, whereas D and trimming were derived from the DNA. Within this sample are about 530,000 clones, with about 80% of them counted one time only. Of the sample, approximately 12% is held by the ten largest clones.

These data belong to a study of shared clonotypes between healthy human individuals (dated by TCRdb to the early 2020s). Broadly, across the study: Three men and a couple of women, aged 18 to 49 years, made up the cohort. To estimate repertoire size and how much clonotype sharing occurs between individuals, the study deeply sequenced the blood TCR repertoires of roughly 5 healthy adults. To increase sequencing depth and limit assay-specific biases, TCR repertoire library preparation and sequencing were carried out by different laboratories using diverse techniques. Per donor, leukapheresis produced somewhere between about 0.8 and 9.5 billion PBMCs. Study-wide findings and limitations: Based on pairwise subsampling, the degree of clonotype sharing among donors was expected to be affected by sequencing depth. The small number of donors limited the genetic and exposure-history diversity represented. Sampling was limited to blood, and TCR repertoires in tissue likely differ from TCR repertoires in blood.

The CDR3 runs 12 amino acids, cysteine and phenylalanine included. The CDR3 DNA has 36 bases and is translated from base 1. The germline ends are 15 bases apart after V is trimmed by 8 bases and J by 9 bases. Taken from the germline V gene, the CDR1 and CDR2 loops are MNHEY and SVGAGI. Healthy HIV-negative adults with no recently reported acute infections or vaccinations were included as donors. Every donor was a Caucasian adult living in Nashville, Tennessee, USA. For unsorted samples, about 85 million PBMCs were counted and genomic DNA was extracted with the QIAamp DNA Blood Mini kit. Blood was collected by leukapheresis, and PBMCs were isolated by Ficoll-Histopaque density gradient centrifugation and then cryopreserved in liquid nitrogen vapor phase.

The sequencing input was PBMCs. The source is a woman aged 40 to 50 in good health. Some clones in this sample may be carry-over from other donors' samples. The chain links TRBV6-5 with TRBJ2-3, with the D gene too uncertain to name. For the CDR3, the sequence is CASGRIVETQYF. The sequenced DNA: TGTGCCAGCGGAAGGATCGTAGAGACGCAGTATTTT.